Listed below are T cell receptor beta chains from one sample, sequenced in a study of cytomegalovirus exposure and HLA in healthy donors. The data were produced by immunoSEQ multiplex PCR, yet TCRdb's version contains in-frame clones alone and is incomplete. The repertoire holds some 130,000 clones, with about 78% as singletons. The sample comprised PBMCs. The receptors were sampled from a human donor in good health. Each CDR3 is given with its conserved first and last residue. Fields, in order: J gene, D gene, V gene, CDR3 protein. D genes are given only for firm matches.

J gene: TRBJ2-7
D gene: -
V gene: TRBV14
CDR3 protein: CATSTGQNLYEQYF

J gene: TRBJ1-2
D gene: -
V gene: TRBV30
CDR3 protein: CAWRAGWGYTF

J gene: TRBJ2-1
D gene: -
V gene: TRBV5-6
CDR3 protein: CASSSGLFGLPYNEQFF

J gene: TRBJ2-2
D gene: -
V gene: TRBV2
CDR3 protein: CASSIRQENTGELFF

J gene: TRBJ2-1
D gene: TRBD2
V gene: TRBV10-3
CDR3 protein: CAISLAGRNNEQFF

J gene: TRBJ2-2
D gene: TRBD2
V gene: TRBV19
CDR3 protein: CASSIDRGGPDTGELFF

J gene: TRBJ1-1
D gene: TRBD1
V gene: TRBV11-3
CDR3 protein: CASSRKGQADTEAFF

J gene: TRBJ2-2
D gene: TRBD1
V gene: TRBV29-1
CDR3 protein: CSGSLPGQGITGELFF

J gene: TRBJ1-4
D gene: -
V gene: TRBV2
CDR3 protein: CASSQTVATNEKLFF

J gene: TRBJ2-1
D gene: TRBD1
V gene: TRBV5-1
CDR3 protein: CASSLGTGANEQFF

J gene: TRBJ2-7
D gene: TRBD2
V gene: TRBV28
CDR3 protein: CASSPGTSRAYEQYF

J gene: TRBJ2-5
D gene: TRBD2
V gene: TRBV2
CDR3 protein: CASSDGGGPETQYF

J gene: TRBJ2-7
D gene: TRBD2
V gene: TRBV27
CDR3 protein: CASSSGGPLSYEQYF

J gene: TRBJ2-2
D gene: -
V gene: TRBV2
CDR3 protein: CASTRGLGSNTGELFF

J gene: TRBJ2-5
D gene: -
V gene: TRBV6-6
CDR3 protein: CASRWTEKQETQYF

J gene: TRBJ1-1
D gene: -
V gene: TRBV4-3
CDR3 protein: CASSQGGRANTEAFF

J gene: TRBJ1-5
D gene: -
V gene: TRBV5-8
CDR3 protein: CASSSLFAKRKGNQPQHF

J gene: TRBJ2-3
D gene: TRBD2
V gene: TRBV15
CDR3 protein: CATSRDRLAGTDTQYF

J gene: TRBJ1-2
D gene: TRBD1
V gene: TRBV11-2
CDR3 protein: CASRRTGGNGYTF